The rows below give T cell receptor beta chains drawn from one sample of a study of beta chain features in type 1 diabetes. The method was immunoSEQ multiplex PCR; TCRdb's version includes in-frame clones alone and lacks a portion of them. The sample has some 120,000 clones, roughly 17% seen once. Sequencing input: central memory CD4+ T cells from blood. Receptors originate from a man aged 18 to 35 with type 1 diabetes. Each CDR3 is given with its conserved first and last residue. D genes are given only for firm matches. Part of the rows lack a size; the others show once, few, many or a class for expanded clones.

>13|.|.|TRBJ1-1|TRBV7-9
CASSFGTNTEAFF
TGTGCCAGCAGCTTTGGCACCAACACTGAAGCTTTCTTT
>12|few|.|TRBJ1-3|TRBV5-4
CASSLSGNTIYF
TGTGCCAGCAGCTTGTCCGGAAACACCATATATTTT
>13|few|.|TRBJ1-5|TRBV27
CASRVHSNQPQHF
TGTGCCAGCAGAGTGCATAGCAATCAGCCCCAGCATTTT
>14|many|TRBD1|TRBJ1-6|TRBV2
CASRGQTHSSPLHF
TGTGCCAGCAGGGGACAGACCCATAGTTCACCCCTCCACTTT
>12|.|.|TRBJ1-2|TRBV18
CASSPTAFGYTF
TGTGCCAGCTCACCAACCGCCTTTGGCTACACCTTC
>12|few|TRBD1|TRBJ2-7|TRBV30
CAGDSGSYEQYF
TGTGCCGGGGACAGTGGCTCCTACGAGCAGTACTTC
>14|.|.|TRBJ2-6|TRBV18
CASSPGSGANVLTF
TGTGCCAGCTCACCAGGTTCAGGGGCCAACGTCCTGACTTTC
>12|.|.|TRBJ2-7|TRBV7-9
CASSLVVGSQYF
TGTGCCAGCAGCTTAGTTGTGGGGTCCCAGTACTTC
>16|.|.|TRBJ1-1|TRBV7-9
CASSLRDLLRATEAFF
TGTGCCAGCAGCTTACGTGATCTATTAAGGGCGACTGAAGCTTTCTTT
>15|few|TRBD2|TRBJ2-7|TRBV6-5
CASRTSLAGGYEQYF
TGTGCCAGCAGAACCAGCCTAGCGGGGGGCTACGAGCAGTACTTC
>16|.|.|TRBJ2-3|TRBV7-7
CASSLMAPGGTDTQYF
TGTGCTAGCAGCTTAATGGCCCCGGGTGGCACAGATACGCAGTATTTT
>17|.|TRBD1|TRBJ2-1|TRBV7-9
CASSYQTGTGGFNEQFF
TGTGCCAGCAGCTACCAAACCGGGACAGGGGGATTCAATGAGCAGTTCTTC
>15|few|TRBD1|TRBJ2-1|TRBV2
CASSNHGTGGTEQFF
TGTGCCAGCAGTAACCATGGGACAGGGGGCACTGAGCAGTTCTTC
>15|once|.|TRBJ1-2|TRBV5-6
CATTIQGMVGYGYTF
TGTGCCACCACCATACAGGGAATGGTGGGCTATGGCTACACCTTC
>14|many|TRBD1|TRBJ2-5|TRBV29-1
CSVAIQGGRETQYF
TGCAGCGTTGCTATACAGGGGGGTCGGGAGACCCAGTACTTC
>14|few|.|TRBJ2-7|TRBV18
CASSPQESSYEQYF
TGTGCCAGCTCACCACAGGAAAGCTCCTACGAGCAGTACTTC
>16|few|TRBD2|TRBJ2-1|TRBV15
CATSKPLAGGPNEQFF
TGTGCCACCAGCAAGCCCCTAGCGGGAGGGCCCAATGAGCAGTTCTTC
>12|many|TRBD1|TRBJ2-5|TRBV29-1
CSVAGTAEGQYF
TGCAGCGTTGCCGGGACAGCGGAAGGACAGTACTTC
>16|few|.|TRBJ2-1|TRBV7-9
CASRPGTALGNNEQFF
TGTGCCAGCAGACCCGGGACCGCCCTCGGGAACAATGAGCAGTTCTTC
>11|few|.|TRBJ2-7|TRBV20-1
CSARTDVGQYF
TGCAGTGCTAGAACGGACGTAGGGCAGTACTTC